Listed below are T cell receptor beta chains from one sample, sequenced in a study of shared clonotypes between healthy human individuals. Method: immunoSEQ multiplex PCR; TCRdb's copy keeps in-frame clones and lacks some. The sample includes some 740,000 clones, nearly 95% of them seen just once. The sample comprised naive CD8+ T cells sorted from blood. Receptor source: a man between 25 and 39 years old in good health. Both conserved end residues are part of each CDR3. D genes are given only for firm matches. A row's size may be missing; if present it is once, few, many or a size class.

- | TRBJ2-2 | TRBV7-2 | - | TGTGCCAGCAGCTCCACAGGTCTAGAGGGGCGAGCGGAGCTGTTTTTT | CASSSTGLEGRAELFF
TRBD1 | TRBJ1-1 | TRBV27 | - | TGTGCCAGCAGTTTAGGGACAGGGGGAACTGAAGCTTTCTTT | CASSLGTGGTEAFF
- | TRBJ1-1 | TRBV4-1 | - | TGCGCCAGCAGCCTCAGACAACAGGTGAACACTGAAGCTTTCTTT | CASSLRQQVNTEAFF
TRBD1 | TRBJ2-3 | TRBV7-9 | - | TGTGCCAGCAGCTTGGACAGGGGGCTGTATTTT | CASSLDRGLYF
TRBD1 | TRBJ2-7 | TRBV2 | once | TGTGCCAGCAGTGCGTCACCGGGACAGGGCTACGAGCAGTACTTC | CASSASPGQGYEQYF
TRBD1 | TRBJ2-7 | TRBV7-2 | once | TGTGCCAGCAGCGTACAGGGGGCTGGGGAGCAGTACTTC | CASSVQGAGEQYF
- | TRBJ2-3 | TRBV30 | - | TGTGCCTGGAGTGTCGGGGCAAGCGGCACAGATACGCAGTATTTT | CAWSVGASGTDTQYF
- | TRBJ2-1 | TRBV7-9 | - | TGTGCCAGCAGCCCTCTTGGGGGGGGCCCCTCCTACAATGAGCAGTTCTTC | CASSPLGGGPSYNEQFF
TRBD2 | TRBJ2-1 | TRBV29-1 | - | TGCAGCGTTGTGGTTGCGGGAGGATACAATGAGCAGTTCTTC | CSVVVAGGYNEQFF
TRBD2 | TRBJ2-7 | TRBV5-4 | - | TGTGCCAGCAGTTGGACTAGCGGGGGGAGTTACGAGCAGTACTTC | CASSWTSGGSYEQYF
- | TRBJ2-7 | TRBV7-6 | - | TGTGCCAGCAGCTTAGCATCAGGGGACTTAGGCTCCTACGAGCAGTACTTC | CASSLASGDLGSYEQYF
- | TRBJ2-6 | TRBV9 | once | TGTGCCAGCAGCGTAGGCCTAACAGGGACTGGGGCCAACGTCCTGACTTTC | CASSVGLTGTGANVLTF
TRBD2 | TRBJ2-1 | TRBV9 | - | TGTGCCAGCAGCGTAGGTGCGGGAGTCAACAATGAGCAGTTCTTC | CASSVGAGVNNEQFF
- | TRBJ1-5 | TRBV6-1 | few | TGTGCCAGCAAGGGACGGGGCGAGCAGCCCCAGCATTTT | CASKGRGEQPQHF
- | TRBJ2-1 | TRBV2 | - | TGTGCCAGCAGTGGATGGGTGGACAATGAGCAGTTCTTC | CASSGWVDNEQFF
- | TRBJ1-3 | TRBV4-1 | - | TGCGCCAGCAGCCAAGAACCCCAGGGCGCTGGAAACACCATATATTTT | CASSQEPQGAGNTIYF
- | TRBJ2-2 | TRBV27 | - | TGTGCCAGCAGTTTAGGTGGGCTTGGGGAGCTGTTTTTT | CASSLGGLGELFF
- | TRBJ1-2 | TRBV2 | - | TGTGCCAGCAGTGCTTCCAGCTCTAACTATGGCTACACCTTC | CASSASSSNYGYTF
- | TRBJ1-1 | TRBV6-5 | - | TGTGCCAGCAGTTACTCGTCCAGGACGGCGAACACTGAAGCTTTCTTT | CASSYSSRTANTEAFF
TRBD2 | TRBJ2-1 | TRBV4-1 | - | TGCGCCAGCAGCCTTTTCGGGACTAGCCTTTACAATGAGCAGTTCTTC | CASSLFGTSLYNEQFF
- | TRBJ2-7 | TRBV5-5 | - | TGTGCCAGCAGCTTGGGCACCGCTCCCTACGAGCAGTACTTC | CASSLGTAPYEQYF
TRBD1 | TRBJ1-5 | TRBV28 | once | TGTGCCAGCAGGGGGACAGGAACGAGACAGCCCCAGCATTTT | CASRGTGTRQPQHF
- | TRBJ2-7 | TRBV19 | - | TGTGCCAGTAGAACAGGTTCGTCCTACGAGCAGTACTTC | CASRTGSSYEQYF
- | TRBJ1-2 | TRBV7-9 | - | TGTGCCAGCAGCTTAGATCCGGGACTCTATGGCTACACCTTC | CASSLDPGLYGYTF
- | TRBJ1-4 | TRBV19 | - | TGTGCCAGTGAACCGGGGGAGTCGGCGGAAAAACTGTTTTTT | CASEPGESAEKLFF
- | TRBJ2-5 | TRBV7-9 | - | TGTGCCAGCAGCGCTCAAACCGGGACCTCAGGCCGGGAGACCCAGTACTTC | CASSAQTGTSGRETQYF
- | TRBJ2-3 | TRBV15 | once | TGTGCCACCAGCAGAGATACGGGAGTGAGCACAGATACGCAGTATTTT | CATSRDTGVSTDTQYF
TRBD2 | TRBJ2-2 | TRBV27 | once | TGTGCCAGCAGTTTCCTAAGGGCGGAAGGGGGACTAGCGGGAGCGACCGGGGAGCTGTTTTTT | CASSFLRAEGGLAGATGELFF
TRBD1 | TRBJ2-3 | TRBV5-1 | - | TGCGCCAGCAGCTTGGATGGACAGGGGTTTGGAGATACGCAGTATTTT | CASSLDGQGFGDTQYF
TRBD2 | TRBJ2-1 | TRBV4-1 | - | TGCGCCAGCAGCCAAGGACTGAGACTAGCGGGAGATCGGGGTGAGCAGTTCTTC | CASSQGLRLAGDRGEQFF
TRBD2 | TRBJ2-2 | TRBV10-3 | - | TGTGCCATCAGTGGCGGACTAGCGAGCACCGGGGAGCTGTTTTTT | CAISGGLASTGELFF
TRBD2 | TRBJ2-1 | TRBV4-1 | - | TGCGCCAGCAGCCAAGCCCTAGCGGGGGGACTAAATGAGCAGTTCTTC | CASSQALAGGLNEQFF
- | TRBJ2-1 | TRBV19 | - | TGTGCCAGTAGTCCTCCCCTCCCTACAGGGTCGGGTAACAATGAGCAGTTCTTC | CASSPPLPTGSGNNEQFF
- | TRBJ2-7 | TRBV27 | - | TGTGCCAGCAGGTGGGGTGTCGGCTACGAGCAGTACTTC | CASRWGVGYEQYF
- | TRBJ2-2 | TRBV25-1 | - | TGTGCCAGCAGTGAATCCCTCGGGCCTGAGGGGGAGCTGTTTTTT | CASSESLGPEGELFF
- | TRBJ1-2 | TRBV14 | - | TGTGCCAGCAGCCCGGGCTATGGCTACACCTTC | CASSPGYGYTF
- | TRBJ1-1 | TRBV7-6 | - | TGTGCCAGCAGCTTAGGGGGGCTCACTGAAGCTTTCTTT | CASSLGGLTEAFF
- | TRBJ2-3 | TRBV9 | - | TGTGCCAGCACTCCTCCGCGCGAGGATACGCAGTATTTT | CASTPPREDTQYF
TRBD1 | TRBJ2-1 | TRBV27 | - | TGTGCCAGCAGCTCCGGGACAGGGTCCTACAATGAGCAGTTCTTC | CASSSGTGSYNEQFF
- | TRBJ2-1 | TRBV28 | - | TGTGCCAGCAGAGACGAGGGCAATGAGCAGTTCTTC | CASRDEGNEQFF
TRBD1 | TRBJ2-7 | TRBV30 | once | TGTGCCTGGAGCGGTGGACAGGGCGTCTCCTACGAGCAGTACTTC | CAWSGGQGVSYEQYF
TRBD1 | TRBJ1-1 | TRBV5-1 | - | TGCGCCAGCAGCCCCTACGGACAGGGTCATGAAAGTGAAGGGGACACTGAAGCTTTCTTT | CASSPYGQGHESEGDTEAFF